Listed here is a single T cell receptor beta chain. Its antigen remains unidentified. Per-nucleotide qualities are absent, and no much larger clonotype sits a single base away. As encoded in the germline V gene, CDR1 is SGHAT while CDR2 is FQNNGV. Germline trimming: 1 base from V, 15 bases from J; junction bases outside gene matches: 9. The CDR3 has 13 amino acids, counting the end cysteine and phenylalanine. Of all the DNA, just the CDR3 is kept, 39 bases in frame from base 1. Read against the paper, the sample's time point label means: baseline before first vaccination. The vaccinee samples were drawn from two UK trials, COV001 and COV002, one of which was a single-blind randomized controlled phase 2/3 trial testing AZD1222 (ChAdOx1 nCoV-19) in healthy adults. For TCRbeta chain sequencing, PBMC samples from trial participants were taken at day 0 and at day 28 after the second dose. This sample was taken from a study of T cell responses to AZD1222 COVID-19 vaccine (dated by TCRdb to the early 2020s). Background for the entire study: Because spike-specific TCR depth and breadth did not differ between the two schedules, AZD1222 recipients who got a second dose at roughly 4 weeks were pooled with those who got a second dose at roughly 12 weeks. A total of about 240 trial participants underwent TCR sequencing, of whom around 200 received two doses of AZD1222 and about 25 received two doses of the MenACWY control vaccine. Trial participants were enrolled by age into 18-55, 56-69 and 70-plus year subgroups, with about 150, 27 and 61 TCR-sequenced participants respectively.

The CDR3 regions of human TCRbeta chains were analyzed by immunosequencing. In the source study's methods: Repertoire TCRs were matched against a reference library of SARS-CoV-2-specific TCRs generated with the MIRA antigen-specificity platform. Breadth was defined as the fraction of unique TCRs that were SARS-CoV-2-associated. Depth was defined as the fraction of total T cells that were SARS-CoV-2-associated. Using the MIRA data, each spike-specific TCR was mapped to the spike region that the TCR reacts to and placed in a CD4 or CD8 class. Log10-transformed breadth and depth values were compared by one-way ANOVA with Sidak's multiple comparisons tests. Sourced from immuneACCESS, this table was stored by TCRdb with only in-frame sequences that have V and J called. A share of the clones is absent; for the studies checked, an unresolved V gene accounts for under half, and the remainder has no known explanation. The DNA was the basis for D and trimming; V, J and clone size are from that table. The sample table holds some 88,000 clones, of which about 91% were seen once. Roughly 4.9% of the sample lies in the top ten.

Here is what the overall study found, with its caveats: Epitopes outside the regions mutated in the B.1.351 and B.1.1.7 variants were reportedly recognized by nearly half of the unique spike-specific TCRs. Conclusions about previously exposed vaccinees are limited, since just 6 or 7 AZD1222 recipients were seropositive for SARS-CoV-2 at baseline. Because no day 14 peak-response samples were available, repertoires were characterized only after the peak T cell response. The whole spike protein was spanned by vaccine-associated CD4 TCRs, and dominant responses were seen in regions 160-218 and 743-854. Participants were mostly white British and included more females than males, and it was suggested by the authors that clonal diversity may have been underestimated. After two AZD1222 doses, spike-specific TCR breadth and depth were significantly higher than at day 0 and than in MenACWY recipients. In the small 56-69-year group, the increase in depth fell short of significance, most likely because of low power.

Recombination linked TRBV11-2 to TRBJ2-1; 7 bases in the junction line up with TRBD2. Source: peripheral blood, taken on day 0 of AZD1222 vaccination. This receptor was taken from an adult in good health. The CDR3 region: CASSLVIGPGGFF. The nucleotide sequence reads TGTGCCAGCAGCTTAGTTATAGGTCCGGGGGGGTTCTTC.